The 7 T cell receptor beta chains in this list originate from one sample, sequenced in a study of cytomegalovirus exposure and HLA in healthy donors. It was with 60 Vbeta and 13 Jbeta primers that the PCR ran. Here immunoSEQ multiplex PCR was the method, and the copy in TCRdb shows in-frame clones only, minus some. The sample holds around 70,000 clones, roughly 82% seen once. The material sequenced was PBMCs. Every receptor here comes from a male donor in good health and CMV-seropositive.

This clone occurred once. The chain recombines TRBV7-9 with TRBJ2-7, with 10 bases fitting TRBD1. J gave up 4 bases and V 3 bases, and 15 bases lay outside the gene matches. Per germline, CDR1 SEHNR and CDR2 FQNEAQ (reference sequence). The CDR3 has 18 residues. The CDR3 region is CASSLDRGFREDSYEQYF. In DNA form, the CDR3 reads TGTGCCAGCAGCTTGGACAGGGGGTTTCGGGAGGACTCATACGAGCAGTACTTC.

CDR3 bases: TGTGCCATCAGTGACTCCCTAAGTCCCAATGAGCAGTTCTTC. It codes for CAISDSLSPNEQFF. J is TRBJ2-1 and V is TRBV10-3; D unresolved. In germline, CDR1 is ENHRY, CDR2 SYGVKD. Trimming cost V 3 bases and J 6 bases, with 12 bases left between them. This CDR3 is 14 amino acids long.

The chain's CDR3 is CASSHGIQGKKETQYF. The CDR3 bases are TGTGCCAGCAGTCACGGCATACAGGGGAAGAAAGAGACCCAGTACTTC. The chain has TRBV27 and TRBJ2-5, with 7 bases aligning to TRBD1. V dropped 5 bases and J dropped 3; count of bases not matched to a gene: 12. This CDR3 is built from 16 residues. CDR1 and CDR2 (germline): MNHEY, SMNVEV (reference sequence).

This clone turned up a few times. Mismatch with germline at one junction end may stem from a read error. This chain uses TRBV6-1 with TRBJ1-4, with 7 bases identical to TRBD1. CDR1 is MNHNS, CDR2 SASEGT, per germline. The CDR3 totals 15 residues. CDR3 region: CASSEPILITGQLVF. The CDR3 region has the DNA TGTGCCAGCAGCGAACCTATCCTCATTACGGGACAGCTGGTTTTT.

The rearrangement uses TRBV19 and TRBJ1-2, with TRBD1 identical over 9 bases. V shed 6 bases, J shed 6 bases, and the junction held 11 bases outside the gene matches. The CDR3 consists of 15 residues. From germline, CDR1 is LNHDA and CDR2 SQIVND (reference sequence). The CDR3 sequence: CASRGTAGTGNGYTF. The CDR3 DNA follows: TGTGCCAGTAGAGGCACGGCCGGGACAGGGAATGGCTACACCTTC. The full variable domain, rest sourced from reference TRBV19 and TRBJ1-2, is DGGITQSPKYLFRKEGQNVTLSCEQNLNHDAMYWYRQDPGQGLRLIYYSQIVNDFQKGDIAEGYSVSREKKESFPLTVTSAQKNPTAFYLCASRGTAGTGNGYTFGSGTRLTVV.

This chain links TRBV7-9 with TRBJ2-3; possibly TRBD2 for D (5 bases). Germline CDR1 is SEHNR and CDR2 is FQNEAQ (reference sequence). Trimming shortened V by 5 bases and J by 3 bases, and 9 bases separated the two germline ends. This CDR3 is 13 amino acids long. The DNA of the CDR3 is TGTGCCAGCAGCAAGCTAGCTACAGATACGCAGTATTTT. Encoded protein: CASSKLATDTQYF.

The rearrangement joins TRBV27 to TRBJ2-7; no clear D. This CDR3 spans 12 amino acids. V was cut by 7 bases and J by 5 bases, with 12 bases left in between. CDR1 is MNHEY and CDR2 is SMNVEV in the germline V gene (reference sequence). This chain's CDR3 is CASINENDEQYF. DNA of the CDR3: TGTGCCAGCATTAACGAGAACGACGAGCAGTACTTC.